This section outlines one T cell receptor (beta chain) sequence together with its context. The study recruited people aged about 18 to 95 years across under 25 US areas. The record originates from a study of blood T cell repertoires in COVID-19. Overall study: Material from acute and convalescent COVID-19 was sourced from the United States, Italy and Spain.

In the original analysis: Researchers report that nucleated cell counts were estimated from reference gene primer amplification. The assay was immunoSEQ multiplex PCR, and TCRdb's table has in-frame clones only and misses some. V and J calls plus clone size are reproduced from that table; the DNA served to infer D and trimming. The sample has around 290,000 clones, approximately 90% seen once. This clonotype originated in a woman aged 25-40 years who had recovered from COVID-19. The sequenced sample consisted of PBMCs or T cells enriched from blood (not recorded which).

DNA of the CDR3: TGTGCCAGCAGCAGGGACAGACGAGAAAAACTGTTTTTT. This gives the protein CASSRDRREKLFF. This rearrangement joins TRBV21-1 to TRBJ1-4; TRBD1 was called by the table and not checked on the DNA. TRBV21-1 is tagged as a pseudogene. This CDR3 contains 13 residues.